Sequencing of this T cell receptor beta chain was carried out in a study of blood T cell repertoires in COVID-19. Study information: Donors in the United States, Italy and Spain gave samples during acute or convalescent COVID-19. Nucleic acid was either cDNA or gDNA, and it came from T cells, B-cell-depleted T cells, or PBMCs.

Original handling: By means of reference gene primer amplification, nucleated cell counts were estimated. Assay used: immunoSEQ multiplex PCR; TCRdb lists only in-frame clones, some missing. D and trimming come from the DNA, and the V and J calls and clone size come from that table. The table lists roughly 240,000 clones, 75% to 85% of them singletons, with about 4.8% in the top ten. Germline V CDR1 and CDR2: SGHKS, YYEKEE (reference sequence). This CDR3 is built from 16 residues. With V trimmed by 4 bases and J by 3 bases, 9 bases remained unmatched. This receptor was taken from a woman in her 70s with acute or convalescent COVID-19. The sample consisted of peripheral blood. V and J are TRBV5-5 and TRBJ1-3; 8 positions agree with TRBD1. CDR3 sequence: CASSQTSGGFGNTIYF. CDR3 coding DNA: TGTGCCAGCAGCCAGACTTCAGGGGGCTTTGGAAACACCATATATTTT.